This T cell receptor (beta chain) was captured by sequencing in a study of neoadjuvant anti-PD-1 for oral cavity cancer (dated by TCRdb to about 2021). Study-wide context: Before curative-intent surgical resection, most patients were given three to four biweekly doses of nivolumab at 3 mg/kg. A fourth nivolumab dose was given around day 43 to patients without progression, and definitive surgical resection was performed in those patients on days 50-56. Patients with complete response, partial response or stable disease by RECIST 1.1 were defined as responders, whereas patients with progression were defined as non-responders. The parent correlative cohort had about a dozen patients and a response rate of more than 25%. What the authors observed across the whole study: Only three patients per response group were included in the TCR analyses, and the authors called for validation in larger cohorts. Within PBMCs, T cell clonality (Gini index) was significantly higher in non-responders than responders after neoadjuvant nivolumab. Higher pretreatment blood Treg/Th17 ratios correlated with both higher pretreatment blood TCRbeta clonality and lower post-treatment tumor TCRbeta clonality.

For deep sequencing, each PBMC sample was run in six replicates, with libraries mostly built from about 500 ng of input genomic DNA. The immunoSEQ hsTCRbeta kit was used to prepare TCRbeta libraries, following the manufacturer's instructions. Sequencing of the completed libraries took place using an Illumina NovaSeq 6000 S4 flow cell after they had been pooled to roughly 2.9 nM. The study's own analysis went as follows. The immunoSEQ Analyzer was used for raw data preprocessing and quality control. The analysis was limited to productive rearrangements, and each clonotype was defined by a unique CDR3 amino acid sequence. Repertoire clonality was estimated as the Gini-Simpson index, which was calculated using the R package tcR. Gini indices were compared with Student's t test, and associations with tumor size change were assessed by Pearson correlation. TCRdb's version of the immuneACCESS table is confined to in-frame rearrangements and falls short of the full clone set. An unresolved V gene accounts for under half of the shortfall where checked; the remainder is of unknown origin. That table gives V, J and clone size, and the DNA gave D and trimming. For this sample the table gives 55,000 to 80,000 clones, of which 83% were detected only once. The ten largest clones add up to 3.4% of the sample.

The germline V gene yields SGHRS for CDR1 and YFSETQ for CDR2. The trim is 5 bases for V and 1 base for J, with a gap of 3 bases between the germline ends. From its cysteine to its phenylalanine, the CDR3 spans 12 amino acids. CDR3 DNA is the only sequence kept; it has 36 bases, read in frame from the first base. Taken with the paper, the label for time point translates to: before neoadjuvant nivolumab. The patients had newly diagnosed stage II-IVA oral cavity squamous cell carcinoma and had not received any prior systemic or radiation treatment. The cohort was composed of patients with HPV-negative, locally advanced oral cavity squamous cell carcinoma. Peripheral blood mononuclear cells were analyzed directly and were not maintained or expanded in culture. Samples came from a longitudinal correlative study of a single-arm phase II trial of neoadjuvant nivolumab in oral cavity squamous cell carcinoma. Subject-matched pre- and post-treatment PBMCs and tumors from three responders and three non-responders were subjected to genomic DNA-based TCRbeta sequencing. Peripheral blood mononuclear cells were collected before nivolumab treatment and were collected again after treatment, at the time of surgery. The Maxwell RSC DNA from Cells kit was used to extract genomic DNA from PBMCs.

With regard to this clone: The specificity of this receptor is unknown. The input lacks base qualities; no much larger clone sits a single base away.

Sequences were derived from PBMCs, sampled before nivolumab (anti-PD-1) treatment. The TCR sequence derives from a person between 40 and 79 years old with oral cavity squamous cell carcinoma. The chain joins TRBV5-1 to TRBJ1-4, with no D gene named confidently. Here is the DNA: TGCGCCAGCAGGTTAACTAATGAAAAACTGTTTTTT. Translated, it reads CASRLTNEKLFF.